The T cell receptor beta chain described here comes from a study of blood T cell repertoires in COVID-19. Everyone who took part was roughly 18 to 89 years old, and they came from 20 to 25 US areas. Clinical history as reported by participants underpinned cohort assignment. Donors in Cohort 3 counted as recovered after two negative PCRs, clearance, or symptom resolution. Comments on this clone: Other nucleotide sequences from this sample produce the same CDR3.

Here immunoSEQ multiplex PCR was the method, and the copy in TCRdb shows in-frame clones only, minus some. This sample has 250,000 to 300,000 clones; roughly 85% occur once, and the top ten carry about 1.9%. Per the germline V gene, CDR1 is MDHEN and CDR2 is SYDVKM. This CDR3 has 14 residues. V lost 1 base and J 2 bases, leaving 8 bases between the germline ends. The chain couples TRBV28 to TRBJ1-2; D is possibly TRBD1 (5 bases). This TCR was sampled from a woman aged 50 to 60 who had recovered from COVID-19. Sequenced input: PBMCs or T cells enriched from blood (not recorded which). In DNA, the CDR3 is TGTGCCAGCAGTTTATCAGCAGGGAACTATGGCTACACCTTC. As protein: CASSLSAGNYGYTF.